A selection of T cell receptor beta chains follows, all from one sample in a study of graft-versus-host responses after intestinal transplantation. Libraries were prepared by immunoSEQ multiplex PCR; TCRdb keeps only in-frame clonotypes and omits some of them. The data contain 13,000 or so clones, approximately 88% of them singletons. Material: PBMCs, obtained 306 days after intestinal transplant. These receptors all stem from a human patient who received an intestinal transplant, so some T cells may come from the graft donor. The conserved cysteine and the conserved F or W are not part of the CDR3 here. D genes are given only for firm matches. A clone size is listed for some rows: how often the clone was seen (once, few, many), or a class if it is expanded.

d_gene	v_gene	abundance	j_gene	CDR3aa
TRBD2	TRBV5-4	.	TRBJ2-3	ASSLVGAGADTQY
TRBD2	TRBV28	.	TRBJ2-5	ASSFWGGRVGTQY
.	TRBV5-1	.	TRBJ2-7	ASSPLRYGSSYEQY
.	TRBV5-1	.	TRBJ1-4	ASSLAGTDDEKLF
TRBD2	TRBV30	.	TRBJ2-3	ACSSSGADTQY
.	TRBV21-1	.	TRBJ1-2	ASKMGQGVGYT
TRBD1	TRBV19	.	TRBJ1-2	ASSSRGRDYGYT
.	TRBV7-3	.	TRBJ2-1	ASSLDRPSYNEQF
TRBD1	TRBV6-4	.	TRBJ2-4	ASSQDRDPKNIQY
.	TRBV18	.	TRBJ2-1	ASSPRVGPTSYNEQF
.	TRBV5-6	once	TRBJ2-3	ASSLNARSGTDTQY
.	TRBV10-3	.	TRBJ1-2	AISESGGQTNYGYT
.	TRBV7-6	.	TRBJ2-7	ASSLAGAYEQY
.	TRBV6-1	.	TRBJ1-2	ASFRAISFGGYT
.	TRBV20-1	few	TRBJ2-1	SALRGGEQF
.	TRBV7-9	.	TRBJ2-7	ASSSETEHPYEQY
.	TRBV30	.	TRBJ1-6	ACRGVGNSPLH
.	TRBV19	.	TRBJ1-6	ASSIGQNSPLH
.	TRBV6-5	once	TRBJ2-7	ASSDGEVHYEQY